This is a list of T cell receptor beta chains from one sample in a study of neurological immune-mediated disorders. Via MiXCR, TCRdb re-called the 5' RACE reads, giving one row per CDR3 protein. The repertoire includes approximately 85,000 distinct CDR3 sequences, approximately 4.3% of them detected once, and approximately 5.4% sits in the top ten. Sequencing input: PBMCs. These receptors came from a woman aged 60-75 years with multiple sclerosis. CDR3s include the opening cysteine and the closing phenylalanine or tryptophan. A D gene is named only where the DNA matches it firmly. The listing skips clone size in some rows; elsewhere it reads once, few, many or a size class.

j_call clone_size d_call v_call cdr3_nt cdr3_aa
TRBJ1-2 NA NA TRBV5-1 TGCGCCAGCAGCTTGGGAAGTGGTGGCTACACCTTC CASSLGSGGYTF
TRBJ2-1 many NA TRBV12-3/TRBV12-4 TGTGCCAGCAGTTCCCGCCGGGAAGCCCTCTCCTACAATGAGCAGTTCTTC CASSSRREALSYNEQFF
TRBJ1-1 NA TRBD1 TRBV7-6 TGTGCCAGCAGCTCGCTTACAGGGGTGGACGGTATGGACACTGAAGCTTTCTTT CASSSLTGVDGMDTEAFF
TRBJ1-2 many NA TRBV4-1 TGCGCCAGCAGCCAAGAGGGACATTACTATGGCTACACCTTC CASSQEGHYYGYTF
TRBJ1-1 many TRBD1 TRBV5-1 TGCGCCAGCAGCCCAGGACAGGGGGCGAAGGAAGCTTTCTTT CASSPGQGAKEAFF
TRBJ2-2 many TRBD2 TRBV24-1 TGTGCCACCAGTGACCCTAGCGGGGGTCGCGGCGGGGAGCTGTTTTTT CATSDPSGGRGGELFF
TRBJ2-5 NA NA TRBV19 TGTGCCAGTAGTCCCCTAAAGGAGGAACCTCAAGAGACCCAGTACTTC CASSPLKEEPQETQYF
TRBJ2-7 many NA TRBV7-9 TGTGCCAGCAGCGCCCACCTTGCCGAGCAGTACTTC CASSAHLAEQYF
TRBJ2-4 many TRBD1 TRBV7-9 TGTGCCAGCAGCTTTGGACAGGACATTCAGTACTTC CASSFGQDIQYF
TRBJ2-7 many NA TRBV6-6 TGTGCCAGCAGTACCCTACGACAGGCCGGGACCTACGAGCAGTACTTC CASSTLRQAGTYEQYF
TRBJ1-2 many NA TRBV5-1 TGCGCCAGCAAGCTCCAACCTTCCGGGACTGACTATGGCTACACCTTC CASKLQPSGTDYGYTF
TRBJ2-1 few TRBD2 TRBV27 TGTGCCAGCAGTTTATGGGGCGGGAGTACCTACAATGAGCAGTTCTTC CASSLWGGSTYNEQFF
TRBJ1-3 many NA TRBV14 TGTGCCAGCAGCCAAGATATGAACGGAAACACCATATATTTT CASSQDMNGNTIYF
TRBJ2-3 many TRBD2 TRBV7-9 TGTGCCAGCAGCCTGATCGGCGGGGGGGCTGAAGATACGCAGTATTTT CASSLIGGGAEDTQYF
TRBJ1-5 many TRBD1 TRBV20-1 TGCAGTGCCAACAGGGGGGATCAGCCCCAGCATTTT CSANRGDQPQHF
TRBJ1-2 many NA TRBV20-1 TGCAGTGCTGATAGGACAGCAGGGAACTATGGCTACACCTTC CSADRTAGNYGYTF